Sequencing of this T cell receptor beta chain was carried out in a study of cytomegalovirus exposure and HLA in healthy donors. Details on this clone: The antigen remains unidentified.

It was with 60 Vbeta and 13 Jbeta primers that the PCR ran. Here immunoSEQ multiplex PCR was the method, and the copy in TCRdb shows in-frame clones only, minus some. The profile shows roughly 190,000 clones, 81% of them singletons. Whole-study findings and limits: Across all donors, roughly uniform sequencing depth was an assumption of the presence/absence analyses. Most TCR beta V segments were productive about 87% or about 30% of the time in an earlier analysis. The study put about 180 TCR beta chains on its list as cytomegalovirus-associated.

V was clipped by 5 bases and J by 4 bases, with 19 bases between them. Looked up from germline, CDR1 is SGHVS and CDR2 is FQNEAQ. The CDR3 is 16 residues long. The specimen was PBMCs. This chain connects TRBV7-8 to TRBJ2-3, with D possibly being TRBD2 (6 bases). The TCR was taken from a man younger than 35 in good health and CMV-seronegative. The DNA of the CDR3 is TGTGCCAGCAGCCACCCCGGGAGTGGGCTCCCAGATACGCAGTATTTT. Its protein is CASSHPGSGLPDTQYF.